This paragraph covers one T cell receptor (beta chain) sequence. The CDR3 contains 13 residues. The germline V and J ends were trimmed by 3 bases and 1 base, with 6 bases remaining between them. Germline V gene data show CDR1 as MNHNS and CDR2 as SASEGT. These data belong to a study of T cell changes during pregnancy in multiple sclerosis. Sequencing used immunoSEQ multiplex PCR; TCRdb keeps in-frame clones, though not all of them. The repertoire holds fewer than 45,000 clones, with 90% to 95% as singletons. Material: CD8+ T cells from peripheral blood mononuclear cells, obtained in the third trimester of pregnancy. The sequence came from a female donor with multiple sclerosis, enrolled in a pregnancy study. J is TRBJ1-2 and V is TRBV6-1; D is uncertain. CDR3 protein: CASSDSNNYGYTF. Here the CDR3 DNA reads TGTGCCAGCAGTGATAGTAATAACTATGGCTACACCTTC.